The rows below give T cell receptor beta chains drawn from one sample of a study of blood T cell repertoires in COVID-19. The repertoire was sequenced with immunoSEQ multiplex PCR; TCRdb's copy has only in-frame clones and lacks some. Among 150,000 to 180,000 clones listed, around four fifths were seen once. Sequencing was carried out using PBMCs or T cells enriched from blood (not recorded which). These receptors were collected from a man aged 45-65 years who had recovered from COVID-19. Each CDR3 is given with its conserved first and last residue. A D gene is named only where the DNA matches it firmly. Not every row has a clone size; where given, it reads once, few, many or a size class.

CAWKGDGMFSPLHF,TGTGCCTGGAAGGGGGATGGAATGTTTTCACCCCTCCACTTT,TRBJ1-6,-,-,TRBV30
CASSPRGNTEAFF,TGTGCCAGCAGTCCACGGGGGAACACTGAAGCTTTCTTT,TRBJ1-1,-,-,TRBV6-2/TRBV6-3
CASSPQDRDNSPLHF,TGTGCCAGCAGTCCTCAGGACAGAGATAATTCACCCCTCCACTTT,TRBJ1-6,-,few,TRBV28
CASSHQGNTEAFF,TGTGCCAGCAGCCACCAGGGGAACACTGAAGCTTTCTTT,TRBJ1-1,-,once,TRBV3-1/TRBV3-2
CAISEMIRTSGGIYEQYF,TGTGCCATCAGTGAGATGATTAGGACTAGCGGGGGCATCTACGAGCAGTACTTC,TRBJ2-7,TRBD2,-,TRBV10-3
CASMGPSYYGYTF,TGTGCCAGCATGGGGCCGTCCTACTATGGCTACACCTTC,TRBJ1-2,-,-,TRBV27
CASSKEVWGQGVYYNSPLHF,TGTGCCAGCAGCAAAGAAGTATGGGGACAGGGGGTATACTATAATTCACCCCTCCACTTT,TRBJ1-6,-,-,TRBV21-1
CASSQVIAGARTDTQYF,TGCGCCAGCAGCCAAGTTATAGCGGGGGCCCGCACAGATACGCAGTATTTT,TRBJ2-3,TRBD2,-,TRBV5-1
CASSPGWGGNSPLHF,TGTGCCAGCAGCCCCGGATGGGGCGGTAATTCACCCCTCCACTTT,TRBJ1-6,-,-,TRBV6-4
CASSFGQSNEKLFF,TGCGCCAGCAGCTTCGGACAGTCGAATGAAAAACTGTTTTTT,TRBJ1-4,-,-,TRBV5-1
CASSIGDRVGSEQFF,TGTGCCAGTAGTATTGGGGACAGGGTTGGGTCTGAGCAGTTCTTC,TRBJ2-1,TRBD1,-,TRBV19
CASSQRGTGENTGELFF,TGCGCCAGCAGCCAACGGGGGACAGGGGAGAACACCGGGGAGCTGTTTTTT,TRBJ2-2,TRBD1,-,TRBV4-1
CSASAGNKLFF,TGCAGTGCTAGTGCAGGGAATAAACTGTTTTTT,TRBJ1-4,-,-,TRBV20-1
CASSDPGYDYGYTF,TGTGCCAGCAGTGATCCAGGGTATGACTATGGCTACACCTTC,TRBJ1-2,-,-,TRBV2
CASSPPSWAGNSNQPQHF,TGTGCCAGCTCACCTCCCTCGTGGGCAGGGAATAGCAATCAGCCCCAGCATTTT,TRBJ1-5,-,-,TRBV18
CASSEQGLYTDTQYF,TGTGCCAGCAGCGAACAGGGGCTCTACACAGATACGCAGTATTTT,TRBJ2-3,TRBD1,-,TRBV7-9
CASSPLSEQGAGNWGTEAFF,TGTGCCAGTAGTCCCCTGAGTGAACAGGGAGCGGGAAATTGGGGGACTGAAGCTTTCTTT,TRBJ1-1,-,-,TRBV19
CASSQGQGNSPLHF,TGCGCCAGCAGCCAAGGACAGGGGAATTCACCCCTCCACTTT,TRBJ1-6,TRBD1,-,TRBV10-2
CASSYSATELHTF,TGTGCCAGCAGTTACTCGGCGACTGAGTTGCACACCTTC,TRBJ1-2,-,-,TRBV6-5
CAISSTSGGPYEQYF,TGTGCCATCAGCTCTACTAGCGGGGGCCCCTACGAGCAGTACTTC,TRBJ2-7,TRBD2,few,TRBV10-3
CASSVSSADYGYTF,TGTGCCAGCAGCGTATCCAGCGCAGACTATGGCTACACCTTC,TRBJ1-2,-,-,TRBV9
CASSSRDRAGYTF,TGTGCCAGCAGCTCCCGGGACAGGGCTGGCTACACCTTC,TRBJ1-2,TRBD1,once,TRBV7-2